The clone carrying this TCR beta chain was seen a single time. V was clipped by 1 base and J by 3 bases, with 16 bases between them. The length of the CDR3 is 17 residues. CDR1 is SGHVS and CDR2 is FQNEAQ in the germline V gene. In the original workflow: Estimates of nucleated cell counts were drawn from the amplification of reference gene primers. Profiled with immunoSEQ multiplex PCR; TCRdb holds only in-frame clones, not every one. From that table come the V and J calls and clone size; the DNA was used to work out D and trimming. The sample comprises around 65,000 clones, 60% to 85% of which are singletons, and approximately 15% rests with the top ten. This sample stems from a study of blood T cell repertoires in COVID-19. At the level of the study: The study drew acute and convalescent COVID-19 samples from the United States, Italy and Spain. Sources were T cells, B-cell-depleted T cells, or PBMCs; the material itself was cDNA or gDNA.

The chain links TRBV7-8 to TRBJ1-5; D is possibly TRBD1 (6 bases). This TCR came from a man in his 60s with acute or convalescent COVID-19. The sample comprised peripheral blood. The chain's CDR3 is CASSLGPLTGDNQPQHF. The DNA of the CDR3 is TGTGCCAGCAGCTTAGGCCCGTTGACAGGAGACAATCAGCCCCAGCATTTT.